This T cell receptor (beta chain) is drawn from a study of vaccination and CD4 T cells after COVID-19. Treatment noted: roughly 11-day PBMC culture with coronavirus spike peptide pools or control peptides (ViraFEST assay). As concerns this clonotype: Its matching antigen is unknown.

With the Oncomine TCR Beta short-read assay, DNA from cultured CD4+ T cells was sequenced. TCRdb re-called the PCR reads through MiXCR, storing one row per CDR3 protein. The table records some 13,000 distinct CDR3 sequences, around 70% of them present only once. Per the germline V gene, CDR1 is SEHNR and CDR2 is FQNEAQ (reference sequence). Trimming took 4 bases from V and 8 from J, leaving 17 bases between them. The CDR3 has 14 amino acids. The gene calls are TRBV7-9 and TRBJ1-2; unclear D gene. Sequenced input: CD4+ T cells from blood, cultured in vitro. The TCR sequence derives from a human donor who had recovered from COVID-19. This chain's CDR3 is CASSWWSRESGYTF. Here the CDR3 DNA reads TGTGCCAGCAGCTGGTGGTCTAGGGAATCGGGCTACACCTTC.